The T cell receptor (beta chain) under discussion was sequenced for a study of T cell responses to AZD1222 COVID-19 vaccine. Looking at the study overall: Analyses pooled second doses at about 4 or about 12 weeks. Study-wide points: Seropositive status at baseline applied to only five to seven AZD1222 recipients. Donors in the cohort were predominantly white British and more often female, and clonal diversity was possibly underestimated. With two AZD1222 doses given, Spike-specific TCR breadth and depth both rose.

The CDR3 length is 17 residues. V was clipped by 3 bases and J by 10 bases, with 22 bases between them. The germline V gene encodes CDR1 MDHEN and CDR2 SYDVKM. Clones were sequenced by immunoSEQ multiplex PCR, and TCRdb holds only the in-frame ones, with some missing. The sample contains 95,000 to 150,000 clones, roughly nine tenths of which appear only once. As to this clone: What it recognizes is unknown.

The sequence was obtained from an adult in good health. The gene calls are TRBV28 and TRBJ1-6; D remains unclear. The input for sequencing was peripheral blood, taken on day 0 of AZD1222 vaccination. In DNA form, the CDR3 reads TGTGCCAGCAGTTTTCATTTGGTTGGGTGGGGTACGTCACCCCTCCACTTT. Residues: CASSFHLVGWGTSPLHF.